Following are 24 T cell receptor beta chains from one sample sequenced in a study of radiotherapy plus CTLA-4 blockade in lung cancer. Generated by immunoSEQ multiplex PCR, the TCRdb table keeps only in-frame clones and is missing some. The table lists 35,000 to 55,000 clones, 65% to 70% of them singletons, with around a quarter in the top ten. The source was peripheral blood, collected from a patient treated with radiotherapy plus ipilimumab. The origin of the receptors is a human donor with non-small cell lung cancer who had a partial response to radiotherapy plus ipilimumab.

The genes are TRBV11-2 and TRBJ2-7; D remains unclear. This CDR3 is built from 11 residues. Trimming took off 4 bases at V and 5 bases at J, with 6 bases between the two ends. CDR1 and CDR2 (germline): SGHAT, FQNNGV. In nucleotides, the CDR3 is TGTGCCAGCAGCTATCGGGACGAGCAGTACTTC. Residues: CASSYRDEQYF.

The chain uses TRBV6-6 and TRBJ2-1, with 7 nucleotides matching TRBD2. This CDR3 spans 13 amino acids. Trimming at V came to 11 bases and at J to 0 bases, leaving 4 bases not matched to a gene. Germline CDR1 is MNHNY and CDR2 is SVGAGI (reference sequence). The CDR3 DNA is TGTGCCTCCTGGGGGGGCTCCTACAATGAGCAGTTCTTC. Translation gives CASWGGSYNEQFF.

The J gene is TRBJ1-2, the V gene TRBV7-9; the match to TRBD1 covers 7 bases. The CDR3 is 14 residues long. The germline gives CDR1 SEHNR, CDR2 FQNEAQ (reference sequence). Unmatched junction bases numbered 5, after V lost 5 bases and J lost 2 bases. For the CDR3, the DNA is TGTGCCAGCAGCCCCTCGACAGGGAACTATGGCTACACCTTC. It yields the protein CASSPSTGNYGYTF.

CDR3 sequence: CASSLLAGAHTGELFF. The CDR3 bases are TGCGCCAGCAGCTTGTTAGCGGGGGCCCACACCGGGGAGCTGTTTTTT. This rearrangement joins TRBV5-1 to TRBJ2-2; 9 bases are a match to TRBD2. CDR3 length: 16 amino acids. The V gene end was trimmed by 1 base and the J gene end by 3 bases; junction bases not matched to a gene: 4. CDR1 and CDR2 (germline): SGHRS, YFSETQ.

This clone has just one count. The chain joins TRBV18 to TRBJ1-5, with no clear D. CDR3 size: 14 residues. The V end lost 1 base, the J end lost 6 bases, and 10 bases lay between the germline ends. CDR1 and CDR2 from the germline V gene are KGHSH and LQKENI. CDR3 protein: CASSPQQEGQPQHF. The CDR3 coding sequence is TGTGCCAGCTCACCACAGCAGGAGGGTCAGCCCCAGCATTTT.

The V and J genes are TRBV5-1 and TRBJ1-2; no reliable D call. The CDR3 loop spans 13 amino acids. Trimming pared 0 bases from V and 8 bases from J, leaving 11 bases between. CDR1 is SGHRS and CDR2 is YFSETQ in the germline V gene. The CDR3 region is CASSLAPGSGYTF. In DNA, the CDR3 is TGCGCCAGCAGCTTGGCACCCGGGAGCGGCTACACCTTC.

The CDR3 protein is CSVASGSTQQYF. CDR3 sequence (DNA): TGCAGCGTGGCTAGCGGTAGTACGCAGCAGTACTTC. This chain connects TRBV29-1 to TRBJ2-7, with 7 bases that match TRBD2. The CDR3 has 12 residues. V lost 6 bases to trimming and J lost 8 bases; unmatched junction nucleotides: 10. Germline-derived CDR1 and CDR2 are SQVTM and ANQGSEA.

This sequence joins TRBV18 and TRBJ2-5; D not certain. V lost 3 bases to trimming and J lost 7 bases, with 18 bases between them. The CDR3 runs 15 residues. Germline CDR1 reads KGHSH; CDR2 reads LQKENI. The CDR3 DNA is TGTGCCAGCTCACCTCTCGCGGTGGAGTTGGCGACCCAGTACTTC. Protein: CASSPLAVELATQYF.

The CDR3, as DNA: TGTGCCACCAGCAGAGATCGCGGAGGGACCAATGAGCAGTTCTTC. Amino acid sequence: CATSRDRGGTNEQFF. The V gene is TRBV15, the J gene TRBJ2-1, with D possibly being TRBD2 (6 bases). Trimming cost V 0 bases and J 6 bases, with 12 bases left between them. This CDR3 has 15 amino acids. Germline CDR1 LNHNV, CDR2 YYDKDF (reference sequence). The full variable domain, completed using reference TRBV15 and TRBJ2-1, is DAMVIQNPRYQVTQFGKPVTLSCSQTLNHNVMYWYQQKSSQAPKLLFHYYDKDFNNEADTPDNFQSRRPNTSFCFLDIRSPGLGDTAMYLCATSRDRGGTNEQFFGPGTRLTVL.

Within the sample, this clone is medium-sized. The rearrangement links TRBV5-5 to TRBJ1-4; D may be TRBD1 (5 bases). V dropped 1 base and J dropped 8 bases, with 12 bases sitting between them. Germline CDR1 and CDR2: SGHKS and YYEKEE (reference sequence). The CDR3 sequence is 14 residues long. The CDR3 coding sequence is TGTGCCAGCAGCTTGCTTGACAGTGTCGAAAAACTGTTTTTT. It yields the protein CASSLLDSVEKLFF.

This clone was picked up a small number of times. The chain uses TRBV2 and TRBJ2-2; TRBD1 is a possible D gene (6 bases). Trimming took 7 bases from V and 3 from J, leaving 15 bases between them. Germline V lookup: CDR1 SNHLY, CDR2 FYNNEI. The CDR3 is 15 residues long. The CDR3 spells CASIGTGSYTGELFF. DNA for the CDR3: TGTGCCAGCATAGGCACAGGGTCATACACCGGGGAGCTGTTTTTT.

This clone was detected many times. This sequence joins TRBV2 and TRBJ2-7; D may be TRBD1 (6 bases). The CDR3 totals 14 residues. Germline V gives CDR1 SNHLY, CDR2 FYNNEI. V dropped 4 bases and J dropped 0 bases, with 10 bases sitting between them. This CDR3 reads CASSGDRSSYEQYF. CDR3 nucleotide sequence: TGTGCCAGCAGTGGCGACAGGAGCTCCTACGAGCAGTACTTC.

V is TRBV6-4 and J is TRBJ2-7; 7 nucleotides line up with TRBD2. Germline V gene data show CDR1 as MRHNA and CDR2 as SNTAGT. The junction had 1 base not matched to a gene; V was cut back by 4 bases and J by 1 base. CDR3 length: 13 residues. The CDR3: CASSAGGSYEQYF. The DNA for the CDR3 is TGTGCCAGCAGTGCCGGGGGGTCCTACGAGCAGTACTTC.

V is TRBV5-6 and J is TRBJ2-4; a weak D match, TRBD1 (6 bases). CDR1 is SGHDT and CDR2 is YYEEEE in the germline V gene. This CDR3 contains 18 residues. Between the trimmed V and J ends, which lost 4 bases and 1 base, there was a span of 21 bases. DNA of the CDR3: TGTGCCAGCAGCCCCTCCCGGCAGGGGTACTTGGCCAAAAACATTCAGTACTTC. This encodes CASSPSRQGYLAKNIQYF.

V usage is TRBV5-4 and J usage is TRBJ2-3, with 7 bases fitting TRBD1. CDR1 is SGHNT and CDR2 is YYREEE in the germline V gene (reference sequence). The ends lost 3 bases at V and 2 bases at J; junction bases unmatched: 3. The CDR3 contains 14 residues. CDR3 bases: TGTGCCAGCAGCTGGGGGACAGCCACAGATACGCAGTATTTT. Protein product: CASSWGTATDTQYF.

This clone occurred a few times. V and J are TRBV21-1 and TRBJ2-7; TRBD2, the table's D call, was not compared with the DNA. TRBV21-1 is described as a pseudogene. The CDR3 runs to 13 residues. The CDR3 DNA reads as TGTGCAAAGCGGAGGACTAGCGGCTACGAGCAGTACTTC. Translation gives CAKRRTSGYEQYF.

The chain joins TRBV18 to TRBJ1-6; 7 positions match TRBD1. In germline, CDR1 is KGHSH, CDR2 LQKENI. The CDR3 consists of 16 residues. The junction had 5 bases not matched to a gene; V was cut back by 6 bases and J by 0 bases. The DNA of the CDR3 is TGTGCCAGCTCCAAGGGGGCGAGCTCCTATAATTCACCCCTCCACTTT. Translation: CASSKGASSYNSPLHF.

This clone came up a few times. The chain employs TRBV30 and TRBJ1-3; D unresolved. The CDR3 spans 13 residues. V was clipped by 0 bases and J by 3 bases, with 6 bases between them. In germline, CDR1 is GTSNPN, CDR2 SVGIG (reference sequence). CDR3 region: CAWSVRGGNTIYF. The CDR3 bases are TGTGCCTGGAGTGTACGAGGTGGAAACACCATATATTTT. Filled out from reference TRBV30 and TRBJ1-3, the complete variable domain reads SQTIHQWPATLVQPVGSPLSLECTVEGTSNPNLYWYRQAAGRGLQLLFYSVGIGQISSEVPQNLSASRPQDRQFILSSKKLLLSDSGFYLCAWSVRGGNTIYFGEGSWLTVV.

The CDR3 here is CASNAGRTITGELFF. CDR3 coding DNA: TGTGCCAGTAACGCGGGACGGACGATCACCGGGGAGCTGTTTTTT. The chain employs TRBV19 and TRBJ2-2; possible D gene TRBD2, 6 bases. The CDR3 consists of 15 residues. Germline CDR1 and CDR2: LNHDA and SQIVND (reference sequence). The ends were cut back, 7 bases at V and 4 bases at J, with 16 bases in the middle.

The chain is built from TRBV30 and TRBJ2-4; TRBD2 might be the D (5 bases). Trimming removed 3 bases from V and 2 bases from J, with 14 bases in between. The CDR3 sequence is 15 residues long. Germline V gene sequence: CDR1 GTSNPN, CDR2 SVGIG (reference sequence). CDR3 in amino acids: CAWSWPTGTKNIQYF. The CDR3 DNA reads as TGTGCCTGGAGCTGGCCCACGGGGACCAAAAACATTCAGTACTTC.

The rearrangement links TRBV6-1 to TRBJ1-5; D is undetermined. The CDR3 contains 14 residues. Trimming pared 4 bases from V and 5 bases from J, leaving 12 bases between. Germline V gene sequence: CDR1 MNHNS, CDR2 SASEGT. The CDR3 sequence: CASSGGMEYQPQHF. For the CDR3, the DNA is TGTGCCAGCAGTGGAGGCATGGAGTATCAGCCCCAGCATTTT.

The V call is TRBV6-1, the J call TRBJ1-6, with D possibly matching TRBD1 (5 bases). V lost 3 bases and J 7 bases, leaving 16 bases between the germline ends. CDR1 is MNHNS and CDR2 is SASEGT in the germline V gene. The CDR3 has 16 residues. The CDR3 nucleotides read TGTGCCAGCAGTGATAGGGGAACCTGGAAGAATTCACCCCTCCACTTT. This gives the protein CASSDRGTWKNSPLHF.

This clone was detected only a few times. The chain links TRBV5-5 to TRBJ2-3; 8 positions agree with TRBD2. The CDR3 has 14 residues. Trimming cost V 5 bases and J 5 bases; bases outside gene matches: 7. CDR1 and CDR2 from the germline V gene are SGHKS and YYEKEE (reference sequence). The CDR3 spells CASSDGGAIDTQYF. The CDR3 nucleotides read TGTGCCAGCAGTGACGGGGGGGCAATAGATACGCAGTATTTT.

The chain uses TRBV7-2 and TRBJ2-2; D is uncertain. Germline assignment: CDR1 SGHTA and CDR2 FQGNSA. Trimming pared 4 bases from V and 3 bases from J, leaving 3 bases between. The CDR3 is made up of 12 amino acids. The CDR3 spells CASSSYTGELFF. CDR3 sequence (DNA): TGTGCCAGCAGCTCCTACACCGGGGAGCTGTTTTTT.